The next 25 T cell receptor beta chains were all read from a single sample in a study of control samples from healthy donors and cancer patients. Here immunoSEQ multiplex PCR was the method, and the copy in TCRdb shows in-frame clones only, minus some. Among over 80,000 clones listed, around four fifths were seen once. Sequenced sample: blood. The receptor set was obtained from a man aged 30 to 39 in good health.

The rearrangement uses TRBV6-1 and TRBJ1-2; no clear D gene. The CDR3 is made up of 15 amino acids. Trimming removed 3 bases at V and 3 bases at J, with 14 bases between. Germline V gives CDR1 MNHNS, CDR2 SASEGT. The CDR3 nucleotides read TGTGCCAGCAGTGAGGTGGCGCAAACCGACTATGGCTACACCTTC. It yields the protein CASSEVAQTDYGYTF.

V is TRBV30 and J is TRBJ1-5; D gene uncertain. Germline V lookup: CDR1 GTSNPN, CDR2 SVGIG (reference sequence). CDR3 length equals 12 residues. V lost 0 bases, J lost 4 bases, and 4 bases lay in between. CDR3 loop: CAWSVYNQPQHF. The CDR3 DNA follows: TGTGCCTGGAGTGTTTATAATCAGCCCCAGCATTTT.

The chain joins TRBV19 to TRBJ1-6; TRBD1 might be the D (6 bases). From germline, CDR1 is LNHDA and CDR2 SQIVND (reference sequence). The CDR3 is 16 residues long. With 6 bases removed from V and 9 bases from J, the gap between germline ends came to 21 bases. The CDR3 loop reads CASRASRGFEGSPLHF. The CDR3 bases are TGTGCCAGTAGGGCGAGCAGGGGTTTCGAGGGTTCACCCCTCCACTTT.

This chain joins TRBV12-3 or TRBV12-4 and TRBJ1-2; unclear D gene. This CDR3 spans 13 amino acids. Trimming shortened V by 2 bases and J by 7 bases, and 11 bases separated the two germline ends. CDR3 amino acids: CASSLKGLAGYTF. CDR3 nucleotide sequence: TGTGCCAGCAGTTTAAAGGGTCTCGCTGGCTACACCTTC.

This clone was seen once. This chain joins TRBV10-3 and TRBJ2-2; D remains ambiguous. Germline-derived CDR1 and CDR2 are ENHRY and SYGVKD. Between the trimmed V and J ends, which lost 6 bases and 7 bases, there was a span of 9 bases. The CDR3 runs 12 residues. The CDR3 loop reads CAISPLYGELFF. The DNA for the CDR3 is TGTGCCATCAGCCCCCTCTACGGGGAGCTGTTTTTT.

The rearrangement joins TRBV19 to TRBJ2-3; the D gene is possibly TRBD2 (5 bases). Germline loops: CDR1 LNHDA, CDR2 SQIVND (reference sequence). Deletions cut 3 bases from V and 3 bases from J, with 10 bases between. CDR3 length: 14 residues. The CDR3 sequence: CASSIRGLTDTQYF. The DNA for the CDR3 is TGTGCCAGTAGTATCCGAGGGTTAACAGATACGCAGTATTTT.

This chain connects TRBV10-2 to TRBJ1-5; D is uncertain. The germline V gene encodes CDR1 WSHSY and CDR2 SAAADI. V lost 9 bases to trimming and J lost 0 bases, with 21 bases between them. This CDR3 region has 17 residues. The CDR3 loop is CASLSGPPGGSNQPQHF. CDR3 coding DNA: TGCGCCAGTCTATCCGGGCCCCCAGGAGGTAGCAATCAGCCCCAGCATTTT.

The chain is built from TRBV19 and TRBJ1-3; D is uncertain. CDR3 length equals 14 residues. CDR1 and CDR2 (germline): LNHDA, SQIVND (reference sequence). Trimming took off 1 base at V and 2 bases at J, with 6 bases between the two ends. CDR3 protein: CASSIGEAGNTIYF. The CDR3 DNA follows: TGTGCCAGTAGTATAGGGGAAGCTGGAAACACCATATATTTT. The full variable domain, in which reference TRBV19 and TRBJ1-3 provide the parts outside the CDR3, is DGGITQSPKYLFRKEGQNVTLSCEQNLNHDAMYWYRQDPGQGLRLIYYSQIVNDFQKGDIAEGYSVSREKKESFPLTVTSAQKNPTAFYLCASSIGEAGNTIYFGEGSWLTVV.

V gene TRBV7-9 combines with J gene TRBJ2-3; 7 nucleotides match TRBD2. The CDR3 is 17 residues long. The germline CDR1 and CDR2 sequences are SEHNR and FQNEAQ (reference sequence). With V trimmed by 5 bases and J by 4 bases, 15 bases remained unmatched. The CDR3 DNA is TGTGCCAGCAGCCCTTTCCCTTCAAGCGGGGTCGCAGATACGCAGTATTTT. Its translation is CASSPFPSSGVADTQYF.

The rearrangement links TRBV27 to TRBJ2-3; weak D call: TRBD2 (5 bases). Germline CDR1 reads MNHEY; CDR2 reads SMNVEV (reference sequence). The CDR3 totals 14 residues. Trimming shortened V by 8 bases and J by 2 bases, and 14 bases separated the two germline ends. DNA for the CDR3: TGTGCCAGCCGTTGGAGGCAGTTCACAGATACGCAGTATTTT. It codes for CASRWRQFTDTQYF.

This clone came up a few times. This rearrangement joins TRBV6-6 to TRBJ1-5; D ambiguous. Per the germline V gene, CDR1 is MNHNY and CDR2 is SVGAGI (reference sequence). Trimming stripped 5 bases from V and 6 bases from J, with 8 bases between. This CDR3 has 12 residues. The CDR3 region is CASSLTPQPQHF. DNA for the CDR3: TGTGCCAGCAGTCTTACCCCTCAGCCCCAGCATTTT.

The J gene is TRBJ2-1, the V gene TRBV13, with TRBD1 identical over 11 bases. Germline assignment: CDR1 PRHDT and CDR2 FYEKMQ (reference sequence). V shed 5 bases, J shed 8 bases, and the junction held 11 bases outside the gene matches. This CDR3 spans 16 amino acids. In nucleotides, the CDR3 is TGTGCCAGCAGCCCCTCCGGGACAGGGGGTCTCGATGAGCAGTTCTTC. It yields the protein CASSPSGTGGLDEQFF.

The genes are TRBV6-6 and TRBJ1-6; D gene ambiguous. The V end lost 5 bases, the J end lost 7 bases, and 9 bases lay between the germline ends. Germline CDR1 is MNHNY and CDR2 is SVGAGI (reference sequence). The CDR3 contains 13 residues. CDR3 region: CASSPSQNSPLHF. CDR3 in DNA: TGTGCCAGCAGTCCTTCACAGAATTCACCCCTCCACTTT.

The V call is TRBV7-6, the J call TRBJ1-3, with a weak D call TRBD1 (5 bases). Germline CDR1 reads SGHVS; CDR2 reads FNYEAQ. V dropped 1 base and J dropped 4 bases, with 14 bases sitting between them. The CDR3 runs to 16 residues. The CDR3 nucleotides read TGTGCCAGCAGCTTAGTTCTTGGCAGGGCCGGAAACACCATATATTTT. Translation: CASSLVLGRAGNTIYF.

The chain recombines TRBV28 with TRBJ2-1; D not resolved. Germline CDR1 is MDHEN and CDR2 is SYDVKM. The CDR3 sequence is 11 residues long. V lost 6 bases and J lost 7, with 7 bases in between. The CDR3 DNA is TGTGCCAGCAGCCCTAATAATGAGCAGTTCTTC. Translating gives CASSPNNEQFF.

This clone was recorded only once. V is TRBV3-1 (or the pseudogene TRBV3-2) and J is TRBJ1-1; maybe TRBD1 (6 bases). The germline V gene has CDR1 LGHDT and CDR2 YNNKEL (reference sequence). V was clipped by 2 bases and J by 10 bases, with 11 bases between them. This CDR3 contains 12 residues. The CDR3 bases are TGTGCCAGCAGCCAACACAGGGAGATAGCTTTCTTT. Residues: CASSQHREIAFF.

The chain couples TRBV9 to TRBJ2-3; the match to TRBD2 covers 7 bases. The junction had 2 bases not matched to a gene; V was cut back by 1 base and J by 0 bases. Germline V gene data show CDR1 as SGDLS and CDR2 as YYNGEE. This CDR3 is built from 15 residues. The CDR3 DNA is TGTGCCAGCAGCGTAAGCGGGACTAGCACAGATACGCAGTATTTT. Translating gives CASSVSGTSTDTQYF.

The CDR3 here is CASSLLISPYNSPLHF. For the CDR3, the DNA is TGTGCCAGCAGCTTGCTTATCAGCCCGTATAATTCACCCCTCCACTTT. The V and J genes are TRBV5-5 and TRBJ1-6; D unclear. This CDR3 comprises 16 residues. V lost 1 base to trimming and J lost 4 bases, with 12 bases between them. From germline, CDR1 is SGHKS and CDR2 YYEKEE (reference sequence).

The chain combines TRBV18 with TRBJ2-7, with D maybe TRBD2 (5 bases). The CDR3 has 14 amino acids. Germline V gives CDR1 KGHSH, CDR2 LQKENI. Trimming took 3 bases from V and 2 from J, leaving 11 bases between them. The CDR3 here is CASSPRTHAYEQYF. CDR3 DNA sequence: TGTGCCAGCTCACCGAGGACTCACGCCTACGAGCAGTACTTC. Looking up the rest from reference TRBV18 and TRBJ2-7 gives the full variable domain: NAGVMQNPRHLVRRRGQEARLRCSPMKGHSHVYWYRQLPEEGLKFMVYLQKENIIDESGMPKERFSAEFPKEGPSILRIQQVVRGDSAAYFCASSPRTHAYEQYFGPGTRLTVT.

The chain has TRBV9 and TRBJ1-5, with D maybe TRBD1 (6 bases). CDR3 length: 14 amino acids. The V end was cut by 4 bases, the J end by 4 bases, with 12 bases between. The germline V gene encodes CDR1 SGDLS and CDR2 YYNGEE. The CDR3 bases are TGTGCCAGCAGCCCCGGGACAACTAATCAGCCCCAGCATTTT. This translates into CASSPGTTNQPQHF.

The chain employs TRBV27 and TRBJ1-4; no clear D. Germline-derived CDR1 and CDR2 are MNHEY and SMNVEV (reference sequence). This CDR3 spans 14 amino acids. Trimming cost V 4 bases and J 2 bases, with 8 bases left between them. The CDR3 spells CASSYRVTNEKLFF. CDR3 DNA sequence: TGTGCCAGCAGTTATAGAGTCACTAATGAAAAACTGTTTTTT. The full variable domain, completed using reference TRBV27 and TRBJ1-4, is EAQVTQNPRYLITVTGKKLTVTCSQNMNHEYMSWYRQDPGLGLRQIYYSMNVEVTDKGDVPEGYKVSRKEKRNFPLILESPSPNQTSLYFCASSYRVTNEKLFFGSGTQLSVL.

J is TRBJ2-1 and V is TRBV5-4, with D possibly matching TRBD2 (6 bases). CDR3 length: 13 residues. Germline-derived CDR1 and CDR2 are SGHNT and YYREEE (reference sequence). V dropped 0 bases and J dropped 7 bases, with 8 bases sitting between them. The CDR3 region has the DNA TGTGCCAGCAGCTTGGCCGGGGGAAATGAGCAGTTCTTC. Its translation: CASSLAGGNEQFF.

This chain links TRBV10-3 with TRBJ2-1; D is uncertain. CDR1 and CDR2 (germline): ENHRY, SYGVKD. Trimming took 7 bases from V and 5 from J, leaving 12 bases between them. CDR3 size: 13 residues. The chain's CDR3 is CAIKGSAHNEQFF. CDR3 DNA: TGTGCCATCAAGGGCTCAGCACACAATGAGCAGTTCTTC.

The V gene is TRBV5-8, the J gene TRBJ1-4, with 9 bases that match TRBD1. The length of the CDR3 is 14 residues. V was pared by 2 bases and J by 8 bases, with 4 bases of the junction left unmatched. Germline loops: CDR1 SGHTS, CDR2 YDEGEE. This CDR3 is CASSFRDRVEKLFF. The CDR3 nucleotides read TGTGCCAGCAGCTTCCGGGACAGGGTCGAAAAACTGTTTTTT.

V is TRBV6-4 and J is TRBJ2-1; 8 nucleotides agree with TRBD1. There are 14 residues in the CDR3. V lost 0 bases to trimming and J lost 11 bases; unmatched junction nucleotides: 6. CDR1 is MRHNA and CDR2 is SNTAGT in the germline V gene. The CDR3 DNA reads TGTGCCAGCAGTGACTCGTCAGGGGGCGTTAAGCAGTTCTTC. Residues: CASSDSSGGVKQFF.